The text below deals with one TCR beta chain. Its antigen is not known. The same CDR3 can be traced to other DNA sequences in this sample. These data originate in a study of OX40 agonist ivuxolimab in advanced cancers. Study summary: Patients were dosed with the agonistic anti-OX40 (CD134) antibody ivuxolimab.

Some clones are missing from TCRdb's copy, which holds only in-frame ones; the method was immunoSEQ multiplex PCR. This sample has about 58,000 clones, with roughly 87% found just once. The study's findings and limits: CD8+ T cells averaged more expanded clones than CD4+.

CDR3 size: 15 residues. The germline CDR1 and CDR2 sequences are MGHRA and YSYEKL. The V gene lost 4 bases and the J gene lost 0 bases, with 10 bases spanning the gap. The source material was CD4+ or CD8+ T cells sorted from blood, sampled in a trial of the OX40 agonist ivuxolimab. This TCR was recovered from an adult with an advanced solid tumor such as melanoma, head and neck, liver or kidney cancer. V is TRBV4-1 and J is TRBJ2-1, with D possibly TRBD1 on 6 matching bases. CDR3 coding DNA: TGCGCCAGCAGCCCTACAGGGAGCTCCTACAATGAGCAGTTCTTC. It yields the protein CASSPTGSSYNEQFF.